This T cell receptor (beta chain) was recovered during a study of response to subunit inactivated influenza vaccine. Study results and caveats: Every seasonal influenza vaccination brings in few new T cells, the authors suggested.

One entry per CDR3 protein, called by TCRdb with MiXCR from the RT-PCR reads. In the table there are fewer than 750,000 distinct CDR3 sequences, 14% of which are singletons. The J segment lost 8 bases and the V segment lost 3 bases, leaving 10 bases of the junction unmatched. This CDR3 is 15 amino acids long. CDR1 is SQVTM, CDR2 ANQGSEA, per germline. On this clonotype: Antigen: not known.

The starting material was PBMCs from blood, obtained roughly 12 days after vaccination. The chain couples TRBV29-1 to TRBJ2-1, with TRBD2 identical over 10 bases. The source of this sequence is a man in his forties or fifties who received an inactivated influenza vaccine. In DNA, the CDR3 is TGCAGCGTTGATACGAGCGGGAGGGCCAGGGATGAGCAGTTCTTC. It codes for CSVDTSGRARDEQFF.